One TCR beta chain is described in this entry. What it binds is not known. This may come from a read error, since a much larger clone is one base off. The data stem from a study of breast tumors, draining lymph nodes, adjacent tissues. Germline values: CDR1 LGHNA, CDR2 YSLEER. The CDR3 totals 15 residues. Findings and caveats of the study: The data were judged consistent with most tumor T cells coming from lymph node and expanding in tumor. Tumor repertoires ranked between lymph nodes and nontumor tissue in diversity, with V and J gene preferences. Tumor T cell lymph node origin was a supported hypothesis, not proven.

Axillary draining lymph nodes of breast cancer patients supplied the node samples. One entry per CDR3 protein results from TCRdb running MiXCR on the multiplex PCR reads. The sample holds roughly 80,000 distinct CDR3 sequences, approximately 19% seen once. The chain is built from TRBV4-3 and TRBJ2-5; D remains ambiguous. This TCR derives from a female donor with breast cancer. Some clones in this sample may be carry-over from other donors' samples. The sequenced sample consisted of axillary lymph node tissue. The CDR3 is CASSQVMSHQEIQYF. In DNA, the CDR3 is TGCGCCAGCAGCCAAGTAATGAGCCACCAAGAGATCCAGTACTTC.